These T cell receptor beta chains were read from a single sample in a study of OX40 agonist ivuxolimab in advanced cancers. Only in-frame clones appear in the TCRdb table, and some are missing; sequencing was by immunoSEQ multiplex PCR. This table has some 73,000 clones, 65% to 90% appearing once. This material consisted of CD4+ or CD8+ T cells sorted from blood, taken in a trial of the OX40 agonist ivuxolimab. These receptors were collected from an adult with an advanced solid tumor such as melanoma, head and neck, liver or kidney cancer. Each CDR3 is given with its conserved first and last residue. Fields, in order: J gene, D gene, V gene, clone size, CDR3 DNA, CDR3 protein. The D gene is left open where the match is weak. Clone size is stated in some rows and not others, as once, few, many or a class when expanded.

J gene: TRBJ2-2; D gene: TRBD2; V gene: TRBV25-1; clone size: .; CDR3 DNA: TGTGCCAGCAGTGGGAGCGGGAGGGGGCAGATCGGGGAGCTGTTTTTT; CDR3 protein: CASSGSGRGQIGELFF
J gene: TRBJ1-4; D gene: .; V gene: TRBV28; clone size: few; CDR3 DNA: TGTGCCACCACCAACGGGGGAGCTGAAAAACTGTTTTTT; CDR3 protein: CATTNGGAEKLFF
J gene: TRBJ1-1; D gene: TRBD1; V gene: TRBV25-1; clone size: .; CDR3 DNA: TGTGCCAGCAGTGAATACGGACAGGTTGAAGCTTTCTTT; CDR3 protein: CASSEYGQVEAFF
J gene: TRBJ2-5; D gene: TRBD2; V gene: TRBV12-5; clone size: .; CDR3 DNA: TGTGCTAGTGGGCCCGGGACTAGCTCGTACCAAGAGACCCAGTACTTC; CDR3 protein: CASGPGTSSYQETQYF
J gene: TRBJ2-3; D gene: TRBD2; V gene: TRBV27; clone size: .; CDR3 DNA: TGTGCCAGCAGTTTACTAGCGGGGGTACGGTCTAGCACAGATACGCAGTATTTT; CDR3 protein: CASSLLAGVRSSTDTQYF
J gene: TRBJ2-1; D gene: TRBD1; V gene: TRBV7-2; clone size: .; CDR3 DNA: TGTGCCAGCAGCTTAGGAAGGACAGGGGGCACTGAGCAGTTCTTC; CDR3 protein: CASSLGRTGGTEQFF
J gene: TRBJ2-3; D gene: .; V gene: TRBV7-9; clone size: .; CDR3 DNA: TGTGCCAGCAGCTTAATAAGTGGTACAGATACGCAGTATTTT; CDR3 protein: CASSLISGTDTQYF
J gene: TRBJ2-1; D gene: .; V gene: TRBV5-6; clone size: .; CDR3 DNA: TGTGCCAGCAGCTGGGGGGAGGAGCGGGTCTTC; CDR3 protein: CASSWGEERVF
J gene: TRBJ2-5; D gene: .; V gene: TRBV6-4; clone size: .; CDR3 DNA: TGTGCCAGCAGTGACTCTAGGTTAGGGGAGACCCAGTACTTC; CDR3 protein: CASSDSRLGETQYF
J gene: TRBJ2-7; D gene: TRBD1; V gene: TRBV6-1; clone size: .; CDR3 DNA: TGTGCCAGCAGCGCCGGGACAGGGGACTTCGAGCAGTACTTC; CDR3 protein: CASSAGTGDFEQYF
J gene: TRBJ1-5; D gene: .; V gene: TRBV7-2; clone size: few; CDR3 DNA: TGTGCCAGCAGCTTAAACCTAAATCAGCCCCAGCATTTT; CDR3 protein: CASSLNLNQPQHF
J gene: TRBJ2-7; D gene: .; V gene: TRBV6-5; clone size: .; CDR3 DNA: TGTGCCAGCAGTTACTCGGGAACCCGCTACGAGCAGTACTTC; CDR3 protein: CASSYSGTRYEQYF
J gene: TRBJ1-5; D gene: .; V gene: TRBV7-8; clone size: .; CDR3 DNA: TGTGCCAGCAGCCACCGGGGGGGGGCGGGCAATCAGCCCCAGCATTTT; CDR3 protein: CASSHRGGAGNQPQHF
J gene: TRBJ2-7; D gene: .; V gene: TRBV2; clone size: .; CDR3 DNA: TGTGCCAGCAGACCAGGGGTTCCCGAGCAGTACTTC; CDR3 protein: CASRPGVPEQYF
J gene: TRBJ2-7; D gene: .; V gene: TRBV14; clone size: .; CDR3 DNA: TGTGCCAGCAGCGGCGGGGTTGAGCAGTACTTC; CDR3 protein: CASSGGVEQYF
J gene: TRBJ2-1; D gene: .; V gene: TRBV28; clone size: .; CDR3 DNA: TGTGCCAGCAACCTTTTTGGTGAGCAGTTCTTC; CDR3 protein: CASNLFGEQFF
J gene: TRBJ1-4; D gene: .; V gene: TRBV28; clone size: .; CDR3 DNA: TGTGCCAGCAGTTCGCCAGGAGATAATGAAAAACTGTTTTTT; CDR3 protein: CASSSPGDNEKLFF
J gene: TRBJ2-1; D gene: TRBD2; V gene: TRBV28; clone size: .; CDR3 DNA: TGTGCCAGCAGACGGACTAGCGCATACAATGAGCAGTTCTTC; CDR3 protein: CASRRTSAYNEQFF
J gene: TRBJ2-3; D gene: .; V gene: TRBV5-4; clone size: once; CDR3 DNA: TGTGCCAGCAGCTTCAGGGGCAGCACAGATACGCAGTATTTT; CDR3 protein: CASSFRGSTDTQYF
J gene: TRBJ2-5; D gene: .; V gene: TRBV10-2; clone size: .; CDR3 DNA: TGCGCCAGCAACTCGGGGTACCAAGAGACCCAGTACTTC; CDR3 protein: CASNSGYQETQYF
J gene: TRBJ1-2; D gene: TRBD1; V gene: TRBV6-5; clone size: .; CDR3 DNA: TGTGCCAGCAGGGACAGGGCCTATGGCTACACCTTC; CDR3 protein: CASRDRAYGYTF
J gene: TRBJ2-2; D gene: TRBD1; V gene: TRBV5-4; clone size: once; CDR3 DNA: TGTGCCAGCAGCCGGGACAGGGGGGTCTCCGGGGAGCTGTTTTTT; CDR3 protein: CASSRDRGVSGELFF
J gene: TRBJ2-3; D gene: TRBD1; V gene: TRBV2; clone size: .; CDR3 DNA: TGTGCCAGCAGTGGGGGGACAGGGGGCGTAGATACGCAGTATTTT; CDR3 protein: CASSGGTGGVDTQYF
J gene: TRBJ2-2; D gene: .; V gene: TRBV2; clone size: .; CDR3 DNA: TGTGCCAGCAGTCCCGGGATTAACACCGGGGAGCTGTTTTTT; CDR3 protein: CASSPGINTGELFF
J gene: TRBJ2-7; D gene: .; V gene: TRBV7-2; clone size: .; CDR3 DNA: TGTGCCAGCAGCTCCTGGGCGGGGAGCGCCTACGAGCAGTACTTC; CDR3 protein: CASSSWAGSAYEQYF
J gene: TRBJ2-7; D gene: .; V gene: TRBV6-5; clone size: .; CDR3 DNA: TGTGCCAGCAGTTACATAGGGGTTAGCTCCTACGAGCAGTACTTC; CDR3 protein: CASSYIGVSSYEQYF
J gene: TRBJ2-1; D gene: .; V gene: TRBV6-4; clone size: .; CDR3 DNA: TGTGCCAGCAGTGACCAGGAGGGAGATGAGCAGTTCTTC; CDR3 protein: CASSDQEGDEQFF
J gene: TRBJ2-5; D gene: .; V gene: TRBV5-5; clone size: .; CDR3 DNA: TGTGCCAGCAGTCGAACAGGGAACCAAGAGACCCAGTACTTC; CDR3 protein: CASSRTGNQETQYF
J gene: TRBJ2-7; D gene: .; V gene: TRBV10-1; clone size: .; CDR3 DNA: TGCGCCAGCAGCGTTGGCCACGAGCAGTACTTC; CDR3 protein: CASSVGHEQYF
J gene: TRBJ1-2; D gene: TRBD1; V gene: TRBV19; clone size: few; CDR3 DNA: TGTGCCACCGCGACAGGGGACGGCTATGGCTACACCTTC; CDR3 protein: CATATGDGYGYTF
J gene: TRBJ2-4; D gene: .; V gene: TRBV7-2; clone size: .; CDR3 DNA: TGTGCCAGCAGCACGACAGAGTTAAGGGACATTCAGTACTTC; CDR3 protein: CASSTTELRDIQYF
J gene: TRBJ2-3; D gene: .; V gene: TRBV5-1; clone size: .; CDR3 DNA: TGCGCCAGCAGCTTGGCCGGCTCGGATACGCAGTATTTT; CDR3 protein: CASSLAGSDTQYF
J gene: TRBJ1-2; D gene: .; V gene: TRBV7-2; clone size: .; CDR3 DNA: TGTGCCAGCAGTTTTAGTCAGGGGCCTAACTATGGCTACACCTTC; CDR3 protein: CASSFSQGPNYGYTF
J gene: TRBJ2-3; D gene: .; V gene: TRBV7-8; clone size: .; CDR3 DNA: TGTGCCAGCAGCGATCACGATACGCAGTATTTT; CDR3 protein: CASSDHDTQYF
J gene: TRBJ1-4; D gene: TRBD1; V gene: TRBV9; clone size: .; CDR3 DNA: TGTGCCAGCAGCACCCGGGACAGAGGAGGGACTAATGAAAAACTGTTTTTT; CDR3 protein: CASSTRDRGGTNEKLFF
J gene: TRBJ2-5; D gene: .; V gene: TRBV7-2; clone size: .; CDR3 DNA: TGTGCCAGCAGCTTACCAGTGGGGTGGGTAGAGACCCAGTACTTC; CDR3 protein: CASSLPVGWVETQYF
J gene: TRBJ1-1; D gene: TRBD1; V gene: TRBV6-5; clone size: .; CDR3 DNA: TGTGCCAGCAGTCGCCCCGGACAGGGGGCGACCGAAGCTTTCTTT; CDR3 protein: CASSRPGQGATEAFF
J gene: TRBJ2-7; D gene: TRBD1; V gene: TRBV7-2; clone size: .; CDR3 DNA: TGTGCCAGCAGCTTGGCCCCGAAAAGGACAGGGCCCTACGAGCAGTACTTC; CDR3 protein: CASSLAPKRTGPYEQYF
J gene: TRBJ2-7; D gene: TRBD2; V gene: TRBV6-6; clone size: .; CDR3 DNA: TGTGCCAGCAGGGCCGCACTAGCGGGCTACGAGCAGTACTTC; CDR3 protein: CASRAALAGYEQYF